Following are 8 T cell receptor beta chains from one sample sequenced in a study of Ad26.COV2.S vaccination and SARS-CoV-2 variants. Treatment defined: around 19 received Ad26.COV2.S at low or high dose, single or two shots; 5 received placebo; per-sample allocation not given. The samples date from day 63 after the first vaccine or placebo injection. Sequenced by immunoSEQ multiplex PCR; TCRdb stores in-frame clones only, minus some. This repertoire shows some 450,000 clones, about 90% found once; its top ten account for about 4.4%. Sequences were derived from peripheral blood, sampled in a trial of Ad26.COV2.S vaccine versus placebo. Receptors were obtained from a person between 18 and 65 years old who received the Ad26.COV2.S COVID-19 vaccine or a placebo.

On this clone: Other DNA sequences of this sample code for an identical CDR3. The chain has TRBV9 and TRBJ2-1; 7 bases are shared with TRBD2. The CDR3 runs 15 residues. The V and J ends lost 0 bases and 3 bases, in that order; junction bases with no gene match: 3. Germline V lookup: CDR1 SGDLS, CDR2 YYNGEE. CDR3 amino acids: CASSVASGNYNEQFF. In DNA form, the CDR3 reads TGTGCCAGCAGCGTAGCCAGCGGGAACTACAATGAGCAGTTCTTC.

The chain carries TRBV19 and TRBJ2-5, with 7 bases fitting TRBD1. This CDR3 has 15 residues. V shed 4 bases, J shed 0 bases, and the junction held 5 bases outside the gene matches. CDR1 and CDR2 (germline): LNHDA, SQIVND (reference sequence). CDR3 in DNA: TGTGCCAGTAGTAAAGGGACAGCGTACCAAGAGACCCAGTACTTC. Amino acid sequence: CASSKGTAYQETQYF.

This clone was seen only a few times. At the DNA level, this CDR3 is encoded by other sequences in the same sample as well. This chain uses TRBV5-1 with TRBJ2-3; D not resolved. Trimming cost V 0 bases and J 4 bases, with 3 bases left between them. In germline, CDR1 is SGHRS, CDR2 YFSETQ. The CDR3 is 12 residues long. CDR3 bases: TGCGCCAGCAGCTTGGGGGCAGATACGCAGTATTTT. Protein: CASSLGADTQYF.

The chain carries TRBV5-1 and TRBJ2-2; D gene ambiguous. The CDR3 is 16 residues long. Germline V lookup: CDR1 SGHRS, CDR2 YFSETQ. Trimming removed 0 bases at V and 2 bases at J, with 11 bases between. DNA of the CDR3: TGCGCCAGCAGCTTGGCCGGAAGCGAAAACACCGGGGAGCTGTTTTTT. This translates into CASSLAGSENTGELFF. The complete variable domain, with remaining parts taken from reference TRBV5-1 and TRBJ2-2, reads KAGVTQTPRYLIKTRGQQVTLSCSPISGHRSVSWYQQTPGQGLQFLFEYFSETQRNKGNFPGRFSGRQFSNSRSEMNVSTLELGDSALYLCASSLAGSENTGELFFGEGSRLTVL.

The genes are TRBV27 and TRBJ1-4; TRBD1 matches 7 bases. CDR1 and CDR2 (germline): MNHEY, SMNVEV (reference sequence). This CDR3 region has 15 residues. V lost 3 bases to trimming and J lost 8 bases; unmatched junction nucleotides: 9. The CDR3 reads CASSFTGDRIEKLFF. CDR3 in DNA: TGTGCCAGCAGTTTTACAGGGGACCGGATAGAAAAACTGTTTTTT.

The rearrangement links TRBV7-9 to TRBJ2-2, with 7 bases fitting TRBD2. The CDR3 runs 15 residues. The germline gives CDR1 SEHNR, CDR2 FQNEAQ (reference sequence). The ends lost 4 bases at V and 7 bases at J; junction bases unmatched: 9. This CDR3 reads CASSYGTMGIGELFF. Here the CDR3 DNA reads TGTGCCAGCAGCTATGGGACTATGGGGATCGGGGAGCTGTTTTTT.

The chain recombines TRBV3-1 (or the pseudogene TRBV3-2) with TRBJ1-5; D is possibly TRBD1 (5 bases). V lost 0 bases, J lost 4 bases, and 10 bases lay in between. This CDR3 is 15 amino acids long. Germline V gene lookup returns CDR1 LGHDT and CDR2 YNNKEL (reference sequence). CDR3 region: CASSQDRGRNQPQHF. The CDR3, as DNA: TGTGCCAGCAGCCAAGATCGGGGACGGAATCAGCCCCAGCATTTT.

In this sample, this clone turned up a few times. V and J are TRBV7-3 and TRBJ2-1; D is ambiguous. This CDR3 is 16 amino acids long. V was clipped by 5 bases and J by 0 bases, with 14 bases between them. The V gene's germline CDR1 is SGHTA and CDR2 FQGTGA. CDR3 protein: CASSPRLGSSYNEQFF. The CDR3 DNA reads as TGTGCCAGCAGCCCTAGACTGGGTAGCTCCTACAATGAGCAGTTCTTC.